The sequence of this T cell receptor (beta chain) was determined in a study of blood T cell repertoires in COVID-19. Here immunoSEQ multiplex PCR was the method, and the copy in TCRdb shows in-frame clones only, minus some. The sample includes more than 110,000 clones, about 80% seen only once; the top ten take 35% to 45%. The germline V gene encodes CDR1 LGHDT and CDR2 YNNKEL (reference sequence). V lost 0 bases and J lost 1; bases outside the gene matches: 6. The CDR3 covers 17 residues. The chain couples TRBV3-1 (or the pseudogene TRBV3-2) to TRBJ1-2; 9 bases are shared with TRBD1. The clonotype originates from a human donor in a cohort sampled during active COVID-19. The sequenced sample consisted of peripheral blood. In DNA, the CDR3 is TGTGCCAGCAGCCAAGATGTACAGGGGGCCGTTAACTATGGCTACACCTTC. As protein: CASSQDVQGAVNYGYTF.